One sample yielded the 27 T cell receptor beta chains listed below, sequenced in a study of follicular helper T cells after annual influenza vaccination (dated by TCRdb to 2016 to 2017). Receptor libraries were prepared by the immunoSEQ multiplex PCR assay. TCRdb obtained this table from immuneACCESS and retained in-frame rearrangements with V and J assigned. These tables miss some clones; where compared with another copy, unresolved V genes account for less than half of the shortfall, and the remainder is unexplained. Across this sample there are about 27,000 clones, with approximately 81% seen only once. About 1.2% of the sample lies in the top ten. The intended sense of this specimen's time point label: 2014-2015 season, pre-vaccination. The sample was CXCR5+ CD38- circulating T follicular helper cells from blood, taken on the day of influenza vaccination. In light of the paper, this sample's cell subset or site label describes: circulating Tfh, non-naive CD4+CXCR5+PD-1+ (ICOS+CD38+ or ICOS-CD38-). Receptors originate from an adult who received the influenza vaccine.

The CDR3 region is CASSHSSGYPVSNEQYF. In nucleotides, the CDR3 is TGTGCCAGCAGCCACTCTAGCGGGTACCCTGTCTCGAACGAGCAGTACTTC. This sequence joins TRBV11-2 and TRBJ2-7, with 8 bases aligning to TRBD2. The length of the CDR3 is 17 residues. The junction had 17 bases not matched to a gene; V was cut back by 5 bases and J by 5 bases. Germline CDR1 and CDR2: SGHAT and FQNNGV.

The genes are TRBV7-2 and TRBJ2-1; TRBD1 might be the D (6 bases). Looked up from germline, CDR1 is SGHTA and CDR2 is FQGNSA. The CDR3 consists of 14 residues. Between the trimmed V and J ends, which lost 5 bases and 3 bases, there was a span of 11 bases. Here the CDR3 reads CASSLSGHYNEQFF. The DNA for the CDR3 is TGTGCCAGCAGCCTATCGGGACACTACAATGAGCAGTTCTTC.

The chain joins TRBV6-1 to TRBJ1-5; no firm D call. This CDR3 has 13 amino acids. Germline CDR1 MNHNS, CDR2 SASEGT. Trimming took 3 bases from V and 4 from J, leaving 7 bases between them. The CDR3 sequence is CASSDLINQPQHF. CDR3 nucleotide sequence: TGTGCCAGCAGTGACCTTATTAATCAGCCCCAGCATTTT.

Turning to this clone: One junction end disagrees with the germline gene, perhaps due to a read error. The J gene is TRBJ2-3, the V gene TRBV7-7, with 8 positions matching TRBD1. The length of the CDR3 is 16 residues. Germline V lookup: CDR1 SSHAT, CDR2 FNYEAQ (reference sequence). Written as DNA, the CDR3 is TGTGCTAGCAGCTCCGGACAGGGTAAAGGCACAGATACGCAGTATTTT. Encoded protein: CASSSGQGKGTDTQYF.

The chain couples TRBV30 to TRBJ1-5; D uncertain. This CDR3 comprises 13 residues. V was pared by 3 bases and J by 2 bases, with 8 bases between. Per germline, CDR1 GTSNPN and CDR2 SVGIG (reference sequence). CDR3 protein: CAWSAGGNQPQHF. Written as DNA, the CDR3 is TGTGCCTGGAGCGCCGGGGGCAATCAGCCCCAGCATTTT.

The chain combines TRBV5-1 with TRBJ1-3; no reliable D call. The CDR3 loop spans 15 amino acids. CDR1 is SGHRS, CDR2 YFSETQ, per germline. The V end was cut by 2 bases, the J end by 0 bases, with 9 bases between. The CDR3 DNA reads as TGCGCCAGCAGCTTCGGGTACAACTCTGGAAACACCATATATTTT. Protein product: CASSFGYNSGNTIYF.

The V call is TRBV2, the J call TRBJ1-4, with 7 nucleotides matching TRBD1. Germline V gene data show CDR1 as SNHLY and CDR2 as FYNNEI. The CDR3 contains 15 residues. With 5 bases clipped from V and 4 bases from J, the junction kept 7 bases outside the gene matches. The CDR3 bases are TGTGCCAGCAGTTGGAGGGGGCGAGATAATGAAAAACTGTTTTTT. This translates into CASSWRGRDNEKLFF.

The rearrangement uses TRBV28 and TRBJ2-1, with TRBD2 identical over 12 bases. The junction had 4 bases not matched to a gene; V was cut back by 6 bases and J by 13 bases. CDR1 MDHEN and CDR2 SYDVKM come from the germline V gene. The CDR3 has 12 amino acids. The CDR3 DNA is TGTGCCAGCAGGGGGACTAGCGGGCCCCAGTTCTTC. It translates to CASRGTSGPQFF.

V is TRBV7-2 and J is TRBJ2-1; 7 nucleotides agree with TRBD2. Germline trimming cut 5 bases from V and 6 bases from J; bases unmatched to any gene: 4. This CDR3 contains 13 residues. Germline V gene lookup returns CDR1 SGHTA and CDR2 FQGNSA. The CDR3 loop reads CASSTGLINEQFF. CDR3 nucleotides: TGTGCCAGCAGCACGGGACTAATCAATGAGCAGTTCTTC.

The CDR3 nucleotides are TGTGCCAGCTCACCAGGACAGCATAATGAGCAGTTCTTC. Translated, it gives CASSPGQHNEQFF. This chain links TRBV18 with TRBJ2-1, with D tentatively TRBD1 (6 bases). This CDR3 spans 13 amino acids. The germline V and J ends were trimmed by 2 bases and 7 bases, with 9 bases remaining between them. CDR1 is KGHSH, CDR2 LQKENI, per germline.

In DNA form, the CDR3 reads TGCAGCGTTGAGCGTAGGGAAGGGGGGGAAACTGAAGCTTTCTTT. It is translated as CSVERREGGETEAFF. The chain uses TRBV29-1 and TRBJ1-1; D is perhaps TRBD1 (6 bases). Trimming shortened V by 3 bases and J by 5 bases, and 19 bases separated the two germline ends. CDR1 and CDR2 from the germline V gene are SQVTM and ANQGSEA. The CDR3 spans 15 residues.

This clone has a handful of counts. The V call is TRBV6-1, the J call TRBJ1-5; D uncertain. V lost 2 bases and J 5 bases, leaving 7 bases between the germline ends. CDR3 length: 13 residues. Germline assignment: CDR1 MNHNS and CDR2 SASEGT. Here the CDR3 DNA reads TGTGCCAGCAGTGAAAGGCGGGATCAGCCCCAGCATTTT. The encoded protein is CASSERRDQPQHF.

CDR3 amino acids: CASSVVPGGGNTIYF. CDR3 DNA: TGTGCCAGCAGCGTAGTTCCCGGAGGTGGAAACACCATATATTTT. The genes are TRBV9 and TRBJ1-3; D not resolved. The V and J ends lost 0 bases and 3 bases respectively, with 10 bases between them. This CDR3 comprises 15 residues. Germline V lookup: CDR1 SGDLS, CDR2 YYNGEE.

The rearrangement links TRBV5-5 to TRBJ2-7; perhaps TRBD1 as D (5 bases). The CDR3 contains 14 residues. V was trimmed by 2 bases and J by 2 bases, leaving 11 bases between them. Germline CDR1 SGHKS, CDR2 YYEKEE (reference sequence). The CDR3 sequence is CASSLGAVTYEQYF. The DNA of the CDR3 is TGTGCCAGCAGCTTAGGGGCAGTGACCTACGAGCAGTACTTC.

The V gene is TRBV11-1, the J gene TRBJ2-7; TRBD1 matches at 7 bases. V lost 4 bases, J lost 6 bases, and 6 bases stayed unmatched. The V gene's germline CDR1 is SGHAT and CDR2 FQDESV (reference sequence). The CDR3 is made up of 13 amino acids. This chain's CDR3 is CASSSEDRAEQYF. The CDR3 bases are TGTGCCAGCAGCTCGGAAGACAGGGCCGAGCAGTACTTC. Looking up the rest from reference TRBV11-1 and TRBJ2-7 gives the full variable domain: EAEVAQSPRYKITEKSQAVAFWCDPISGHATLYWYRQILGQGPELLVQFQDESVVDDSQLPKDRFSAERLKGVDSTLKIQPAELGDSAMYLCASSSEDRAEQYFGPGTRLTVT.

V gene TRBV19 combines with J gene TRBJ2-2; D is uncertain. Germline CDR1 and CDR2: LNHDA and SQIVND (reference sequence). The CDR3 is made up of 14 amino acids. The V end lost 3 bases, the J end lost 5 bases, and 10 bases lay between the germline ends. CDR3 sequence (DNA): TGTGCCAGTAGTATTATGGAGAGAACCGGGGAGCTGTTTTTT. Its translation is CASSIMERTGELFF.

In its sample, this clone was seen a few times. The chain combines TRBV30 with TRBJ1-3, with TRBD1 identical over 7 bases. Germline loops: CDR1 GTSNPN, CDR2 SVGIG (reference sequence). After removal of 5 bases from V and 3 bases from J, the junction contained 4 bases not matched to a gene. The CDR3 runs to 13 residues. The DNA for the CDR3 is TGTGCCTGGCAGGGGGAGATTGGAAACACCATATATTTT. Protein product: CAWQGEIGNTIYF.

The gene calls are TRBV11-2 and TRBJ2-7; D is undetermined. Trimming pared 5 bases from V and 3 bases from J, leaving 11 bases between. Germline-derived CDR1 and CDR2 are SGHAT and FQNNGV. The CDR3 is 13 residues long. Written as DNA, the CDR3 is TGTGCCAGCAGCCCCCCTAATGACTACGAGCAGTACTTC. Encoded protein: CASSPPNDYEQYF.

The chain combines TRBV28 with TRBJ2-2; 9 bases are shared with TRBD1. Per the germline V gene, CDR1 is MDHEN and CDR2 is SYDVKM. CDR3 size: 17 residues. With 11 bases clipped from V and 0 bases from J, the junction kept 13 bases outside the gene matches. CDR3 nucleotide sequence: TGTGCCTCTGGGGGCGGGACAGGGTCCGCGAACACCGGGGAGCTGTTTTTT. Translation: CASGGGTGSANTGELFF.

Here the CDR3 reads CASSLDPSPGAEAFF. CDR3 sequence (DNA): TGCGCCAGCAGCTTGGACCCCTCTCCGGGGGCTGAAGCTTTCTTT. The J gene is TRBJ1-1, the V gene TRBV5-1; the D gene is possibly TRBD1 (5 bases). This CDR3 spans 15 amino acids. Germline loops: CDR1 SGHRS, CDR2 YFSETQ. The V and J ends lost 0 bases and 6 bases respectively, with 15 bases between them. The full variable domain, rest sourced from reference TRBV5-1 and TRBJ1-1, is KAGVTQTPRYLIKTRGQQVTLSCSPISGHRSVSWYQQTPGQGLQFLFEYFSETQRNKGNFPGRFSGRQFSNSRSEMNVSTLELGDSALYLCASSLDPSPGAEAFFGQGTRLTVV.

V usage is TRBV5-1 and J usage is TRBJ2-2; D is undetermined. Germline CDR1 SGHRS, CDR2 YFSETQ. The CDR3 spans 17 residues. V lost 0 bases to trimming and J lost 0 bases, with 12 bases between them. The CDR3 protein is CASSLDPQSANTGELFF. DNA of the CDR3: TGCGCCAGCAGCTTGGATCCCCAGAGCGCGAACACCGGGGAGCTGTTTTTT.

CDR3 DNA sequence: TGTGCCATCAGGGAGAGCGTGGGCACAGATACGCAGTATTTT. Amino acids: CAIRESVGTDTQYF. The rearrangement links TRBV10-3 to TRBJ2-3; D remains unclear. The CDR3 is 14 amino acids. Germline V gene lookup returns CDR1 ENHRY and CDR2 SYGVKD. V gave up 6 bases and J gave up 1 base, with 11 bases separating them.

The rearrangement links TRBV6-1 to TRBJ1-2; possibly TRBD1 for D (6 bases). Germline CDR1 is MNHNS and CDR2 is SASEGT. This CDR3 comprises 15 residues. Trimming pared 2 bases from V and 7 bases from J, leaving 17 bases between. This CDR3 reads CASSEPTNRVGGYTF. For the CDR3, the DNA is TGTGCCAGCAGTGAACCCACGAACAGGGTCGGTGGCTACACCTTC.

The chain has TRBV19 and TRBJ1-5; D is possibly TRBD1 (5 bases). Germline CDR1 is LNHDA and CDR2 is SQIVND (reference sequence). The CDR3 runs to 15 residues. V lost 6 bases, J lost 4 bases, and 16 bases lay in between. The CDR3 loop reads CASRMSQGVNQPQHF. In nucleotides, the CDR3 is TGTGCCAGTAGGATGTCGCAGGGCGTGAATCAGCCCCAGCATTTT.

The chain links TRBV5-6 to TRBJ1-1, with 12 bases matching TRBD1. This CDR3 spans 16 amino acids. Germline V gene sequence: CDR1 SGHDT, CDR2 YYEEEE. V was clipped by 1 base and J by 5 bases; unmatched bases: 6. The CDR3: CASSLWDRGPRTEAFF. The CDR3, as DNA: TGTGCCAGCAGCTTGTGGGACAGGGGGCCGAGGACTGAAGCTTTCTTT.

This clone was recorded a few times. The chain carries TRBV7-6 and TRBJ2-1, with 8 bases identical to TRBD2. CDR3 size: 15 residues. Trimming removed 1 base from V and 5 bases from J; junction bases left unmatched: 4. CDR1 is SGHVS, CDR2 FNYEAQ, per germline. CDR3 region: CASSLGLLADNEQFF. The CDR3 DNA sequence: TGTGCCAGCAGCTTAGGTCTACTAGCGGACAATGAGCAGTTCTTC.

To note about this clone: At one end, the junction sequence differs from germline, possibly due to a read error. The chain carries TRBV2 and TRBJ1-6; a possible D gene is TRBD1 (5 bases). This CDR3 has 14 amino acids. CDR1 SNHLY and CDR2 FYNNEI come from the germline V gene. This CDR3 is CASRLLTDNSPPHF. In nucleotides, the CDR3 is TGTGCCAGCCGACTCTTGACAGATAATTCACCCCCCCACTTT. The full variable domain, rest sourced from reference TRBV2 and TRBJ1-6, is EPEVTQTPSHQVTQMGQEVILRCVPISNHLYFYWYRQILGQKVEFLVSFYNNEISEKSEIFDDQFSVERPDGSNFTLKIRSTKLEDSAMYFCASRLLTDNSPPHFGNGTRLTVT.